This section outlines one TCR beta chain sequence together with its context. Antigen unknown. Mismatch with germline at one junction end may stem from a read error. CDR1 is MGHRA and CDR2 is YSYEKL in the germline V gene. The CDR3 extends over 16 amino acids. The sample is drawn from a study of shared clonotypes between healthy human individuals. About the study: For every donor, three CD4 naive, three CD4 memory, two CD8 naive and one CD8 memory plates were used. Overall study findings and caveats: In having few donors, the study represented limited genetic and exposure-history diversity. The sampled material consisted only of blood, and tissue repertoires are likely to differ. Sharing across four donors was highest in naive CD4 (approximately 5%) and lowest in memory CD8 (roughly 0.4%).

Profiled with immunoSEQ multiplex PCR; TCRdb holds only in-frame clones, not every one. This table has hundreds of thousands of clones, 90% to 96% appearing once. The chain employs TRBV4-1 and TRBJ2-2; tentatively, D is TRBD2 (6 bases). The source material was naive CD4+ T cells sorted from blood. Subset noted: CD45RA+ positively selected. The sequence derives from a woman in her 30s in good health. The DNA of the CDR3 is TGCGCCAGCAGTCAAGGACTAACCTCGAACACCGGGGAGCTGTTTTTT. Amino acid sequence: CASSQGLTSNTGELFF.